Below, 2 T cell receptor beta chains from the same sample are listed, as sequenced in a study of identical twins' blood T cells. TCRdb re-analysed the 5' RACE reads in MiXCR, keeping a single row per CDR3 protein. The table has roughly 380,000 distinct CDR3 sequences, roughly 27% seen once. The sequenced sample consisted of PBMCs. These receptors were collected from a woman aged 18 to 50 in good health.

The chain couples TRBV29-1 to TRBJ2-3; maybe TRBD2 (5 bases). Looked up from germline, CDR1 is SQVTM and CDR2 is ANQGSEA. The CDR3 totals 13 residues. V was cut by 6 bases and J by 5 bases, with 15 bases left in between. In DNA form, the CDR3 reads TGCAGCGTAGCGGAGGTTCTGGGAGATACGCAGTATTTT. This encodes CSVAEVLGDTQYF.

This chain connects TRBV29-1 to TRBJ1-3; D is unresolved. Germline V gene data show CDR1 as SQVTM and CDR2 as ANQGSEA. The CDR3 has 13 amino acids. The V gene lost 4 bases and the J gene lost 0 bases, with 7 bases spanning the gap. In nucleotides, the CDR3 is TGCAGCGTTGGTCGCTACTCTGGAAACACCATATATTTT. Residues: CSVGRYSGNTIYF.